This T cell receptor beta chain was sequenced for a study of cytomegalovirus exposure and HLA in healthy donors. Study conclusions and caveats: The productive fraction for most TCR beta V segments was about 87% or about 30% in an earlier analysis.

The germline V gene has CDR1 LGHNA and CDR2 YSLEER. Trimming cost V 5 bases and J 0 bases, with 22 bases left between them. The CDR3 sequence is 18 residues long. About this clone: The antigen is not known.

The PCR made use of 60 Vbeta and 13 Jbeta primers. Clones were read by immunoSEQ multiplex PCR, and TCRdb kept only the in-frame ones, dropping some. The table shows 90,000 to 120,000 clones, with more than 75% occurring only once. The chain has TRBV4-3 and TRBJ1-1; tentatively, D is TRBD1 (6 bases). The source of this sequence is a woman aged 40 to 55 in good health and CMV-seronegative. Sequenced sample: PBMCs. CDR3 DNA: TGCGCCAGCAGCACCAATCCGGGGGGGCCGGGCATGAACACTGAAGCTTTCTTT. Encoded protein: CASSTNPGGPGMNTEAFF.